Listed below are T cell receptor beta chains from one sample, sequenced in a study of T cell responses to AZD1222 COVID-19 vaccine. Repertoires were generated with immunoSEQ multiplex PCR, while TCRdb's copy carries only in-frame clones and drops some. The data show about 100,000 clones, roughly 84% seen once. Sequenced here: peripheral blood, sampled on day 0 of AZD1222 vaccination. The receptors come from an adult in good health. CDR3s include the opening cysteine and the closing phenylalanine or tryptophan. Fields, in order: D gene, V gene, J gene, CDR3 DNA, CDR3 protein. D genes are given only for firm matches.

NA	TRBV30	TRBJ2-7	TGTGCCTGGGGTGCTTACGAGCAGTACTTC	CAWGAYEQYF
NA	TRBV4-2	TRBJ1-1	TGTGCCAGCAGCCAAGATATGGGTGAACAGAACACTGAAGCTTTCTTT	CASSQDMGEQNTEAFF
NA	TRBV5-4	TRBJ2-3	TGTGCCAGCAGCGAGATGACAGATACGCAGTATTTT	CASSEMTDTQYF
NA	TRBV28	TRBJ1-4	TGTGCCAGCGGGCCCCAGAGGGACGAAAAACTGTTTTTT	CASGPQRDEKLFF
TRBD1	TRBV19	TRBJ2-2	TGTGCCAGTAGTATGTTGCGGGGACGGGGACAGGGGGCTGACACCGGGGAGCTGTTTTTT	CASSMLRGRGQGADTGELFF
NA	TRBV7-2	TRBJ2-2	TGTGCCAGCAGCCGCGGACCTACGGGAAGCCCCGGGGAGCTGTTTTTT	CASSRGPTGSPGELFF
TRBD1	TRBV5-4	TRBJ2-7	TGTGCCAGCAGCTTTGGGGGACAGGGGGCTTACGAGCAGTACTTC	CASSFGGQGAYEQYF
NA	TRBV30	TRBJ1-5	TGTGCCTGGAGTGTACGCAGGGATCAGCCCCAGCATTTT	CAWSVRRDQPQHF
TRBD2	TRBV5-4	TRBJ2-3	TGTGCCAGCAGCCCCCCGACTAGCGGGGGCACAGATACGCAGTATTTT	CASSPPTSGGTDTQYF
TRBD2	TRBV5-4	TRBJ2-1	TGTGCCAGCAGCTTGAGTCCTAGCGGGATGTACAATGAGCAGTTCTTC	CASSLSPSGMYNEQFF